This T cell receptor beta chain was identified in a study of early T cells in non-severe SARS-CoV-2 infection. This CDR3 comprises 11 residues. Per germline, CDR1 SQVTM and CDR2 ANQGSEA. Trimming shortened V by 3 bases and J by 4 bases, and 6 bases separated the two germline ends. Attached unique molecular identifiers marked individual cDNA molecules. TCRdb recomputed calls from the 5' RACE reads with MiXCR, one row per CDR3 protein. Counted here are tens of thousands of distinct CDR3 sequences, roughly 17% occurring once; the ten biggest clones make up about 5%. This sequence joins TRBV29-1 and TRBJ1-2; unclear D gene. This receptor was identified in an adult who was a healthcare worker with PCR-confirmed SARS-CoV-2 infection or an uninfected control (not recorded which). The sequencing used whole blood, collected at baseline. Here the CDR3 DNA reads TGCAGCGTTGATCAGGTCTATGGCTACACCTTC. Translated: CSVDQVYGYTF.